This T cell receptor (beta chain) was recovered during a study of blood T cell repertoires in COVID-19. Study summary: The United States, Italy and Spain supplied acute and convalescent COVID-19 samples.

Germline V CDR1 and CDR2: SNHLY, FYNNEI. The CDR3 loop spans 17 amino acids. After removal of 8 bases from V and 6 bases from J, the junction contained 15 bases not matched to a gene. Generated by immunoSEQ multiplex PCR, the TCRdb table keeps only in-frame clones and is missing some. The data hold 350,000 or so clones, with 92% observed a single time. Recruits, aged about 18 to 95 years, lived in 25 or so US areas. Material for sequencing was PBMCs or T cells enriched from blood (not recorded which). The receptor was derived from a woman aged 25-40 years who had recovered from COVID-19. This chain uses TRBV2 with TRBJ2-2; 10 bases agree with TRBD2. The CDR3 region has the DNA TGTGCCAGCTCCCAGTCCCCGGTAGCGGGAGGCGCCGGGGAGCTGTTTTTT. This sequence encodes CASSQSPVAGGAGELFF.